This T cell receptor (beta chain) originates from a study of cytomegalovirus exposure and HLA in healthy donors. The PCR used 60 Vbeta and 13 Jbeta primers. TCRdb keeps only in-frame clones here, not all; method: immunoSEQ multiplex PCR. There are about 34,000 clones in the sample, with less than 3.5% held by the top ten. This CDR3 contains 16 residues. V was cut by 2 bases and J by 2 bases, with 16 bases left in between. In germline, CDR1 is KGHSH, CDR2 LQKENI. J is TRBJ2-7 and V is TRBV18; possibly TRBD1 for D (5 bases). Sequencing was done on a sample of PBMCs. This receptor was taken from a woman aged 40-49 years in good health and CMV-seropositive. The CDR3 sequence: CASSPMSARATYEQYF. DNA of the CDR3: TGTGCCAGCTCACCAATGTCGGCCAGGGCCACCTACGAGCAGTACTTC.